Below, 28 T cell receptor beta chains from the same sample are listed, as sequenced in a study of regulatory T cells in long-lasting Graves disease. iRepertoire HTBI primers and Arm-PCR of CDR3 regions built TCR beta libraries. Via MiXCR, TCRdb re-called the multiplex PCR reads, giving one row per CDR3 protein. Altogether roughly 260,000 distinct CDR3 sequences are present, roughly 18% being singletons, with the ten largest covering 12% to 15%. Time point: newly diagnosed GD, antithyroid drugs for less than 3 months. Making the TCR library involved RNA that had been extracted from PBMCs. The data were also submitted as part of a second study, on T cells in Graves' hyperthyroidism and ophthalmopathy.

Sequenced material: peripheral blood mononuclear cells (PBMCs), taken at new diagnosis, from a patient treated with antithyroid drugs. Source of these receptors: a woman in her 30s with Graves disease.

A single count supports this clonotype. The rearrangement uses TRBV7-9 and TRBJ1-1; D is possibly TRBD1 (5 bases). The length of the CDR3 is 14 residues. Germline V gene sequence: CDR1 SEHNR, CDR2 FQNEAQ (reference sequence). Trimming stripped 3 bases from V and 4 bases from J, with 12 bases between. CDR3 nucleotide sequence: TGTGCCAGCAGCTTGCCACTGGGGGGCACTGAAGCTTTCTTT. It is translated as CASSLPLGGTEAFF.

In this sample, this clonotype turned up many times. CDR3 amino acids: CASRRHDYGYTF. The CDR3 DNA follows: TGTGCCAGCAGGAGGCACGACTATGGCTACACCTTC. The J gene is TRBJ1-2, the V gene TRBV2, with D unresolved. The CDR3 has 12 residues. Germline V lookup: CDR1 SNHLY, CDR2 FYNNEI. Trimming left V 6 bases short and J 3 bases short, with 8 bases between.

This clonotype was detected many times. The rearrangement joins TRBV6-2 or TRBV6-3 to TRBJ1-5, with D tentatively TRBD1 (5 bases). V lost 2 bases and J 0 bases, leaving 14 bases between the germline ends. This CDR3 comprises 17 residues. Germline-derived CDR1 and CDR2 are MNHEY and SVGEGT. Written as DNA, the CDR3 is TGTGCCAGCAGTTACGGGAGGGGCCATCATAGCAATCAGCCCCAGCATTTT. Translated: CASSYGRGHHSNQPQHF.

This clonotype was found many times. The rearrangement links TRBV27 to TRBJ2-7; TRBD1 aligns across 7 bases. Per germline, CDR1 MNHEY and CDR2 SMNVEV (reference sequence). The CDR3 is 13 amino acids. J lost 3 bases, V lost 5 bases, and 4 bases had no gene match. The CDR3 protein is CASSRRQGYEQYF. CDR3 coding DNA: TGTGCCAGCAGTAGACGACAGGGCTACGAGCAGTACTTC.

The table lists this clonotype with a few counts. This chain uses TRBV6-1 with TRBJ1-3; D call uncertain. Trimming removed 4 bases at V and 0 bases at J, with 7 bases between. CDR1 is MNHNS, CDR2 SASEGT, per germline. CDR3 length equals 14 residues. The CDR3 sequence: CASSGMNSGNTIYF. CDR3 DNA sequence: TGTGCCAGCAGTGGAATGAACTCTGGAAACACCATATATTTT.

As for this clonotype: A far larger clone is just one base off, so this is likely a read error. The CDR3 loop is CASSLGQGFRNTGELVF. CDR3 bases: TGTGCCAGCAGTTTAGGACAGGGATTCAGGAACACCGGGGAGCTGGTTTTT. V and J are TRBV11-2 and TRBJ2-2; 8 nucleotides match TRBD1. The CDR3 totals 17 residues. Germline values: CDR1 SGHAT, CDR2 FQNNGV.

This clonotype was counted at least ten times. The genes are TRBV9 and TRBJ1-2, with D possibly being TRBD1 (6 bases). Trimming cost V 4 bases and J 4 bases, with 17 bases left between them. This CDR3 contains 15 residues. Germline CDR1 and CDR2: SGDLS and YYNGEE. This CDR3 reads CASSRPNREFYGYTF. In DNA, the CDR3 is TGTGCCAGCAGCAGACCCAACAGGGAGTTCTATGGCTACACCTTC.

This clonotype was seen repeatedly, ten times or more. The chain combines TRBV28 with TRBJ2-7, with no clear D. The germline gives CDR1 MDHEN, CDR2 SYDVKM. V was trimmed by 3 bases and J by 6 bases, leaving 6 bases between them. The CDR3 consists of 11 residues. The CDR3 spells CASSFTREQYF. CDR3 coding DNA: TGTGCCAGCAGTTTTACGCGCGAGCAGTACTTC.

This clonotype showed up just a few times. The CDR3, as DNA: TGTGCCAGCTCACAGGGACAGGGGCACTATGGCTACACCTTC. This sequence encodes CASSQGQGHYGYTF. V is TRBV18 and J is TRBJ1-2, with TRBD1 matching over 10 bases. The ends lost 4 bases at V and 3 bases at J; junction bases unmatched: 2. The CDR3 consists of 14 residues. Germline CDR1 reads KGHSH; CDR2 reads LQKENI.

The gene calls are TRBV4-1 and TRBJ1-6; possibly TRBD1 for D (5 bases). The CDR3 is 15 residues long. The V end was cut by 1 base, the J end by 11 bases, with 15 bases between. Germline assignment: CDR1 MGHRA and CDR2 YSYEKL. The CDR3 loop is CASSQGPPRGTPLHF. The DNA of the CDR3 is TGCGCCAGCAGCCAAGGACCCCCAAGGGGTACACCCCTCCACTTT.

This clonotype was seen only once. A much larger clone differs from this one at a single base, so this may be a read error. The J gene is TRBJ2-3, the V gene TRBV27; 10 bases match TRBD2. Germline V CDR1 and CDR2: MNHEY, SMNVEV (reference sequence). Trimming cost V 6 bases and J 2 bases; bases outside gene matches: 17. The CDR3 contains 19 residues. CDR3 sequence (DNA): TGTGCCAGCAGAAAATATAGCGGGGGGACCCTGGGGGTCACAGATACGCAGTATTTT. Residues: CASRKYSGGTLGVTDTQYF.

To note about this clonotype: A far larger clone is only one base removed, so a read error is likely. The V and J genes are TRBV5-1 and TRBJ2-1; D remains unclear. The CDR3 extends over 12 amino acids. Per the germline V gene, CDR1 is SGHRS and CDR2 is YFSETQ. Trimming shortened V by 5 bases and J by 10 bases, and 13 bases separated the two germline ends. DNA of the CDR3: TGCGCCAGCAGGACTCCAGGCCACGAGCAGTTCTTC. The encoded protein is CASRTPGHEQFF.

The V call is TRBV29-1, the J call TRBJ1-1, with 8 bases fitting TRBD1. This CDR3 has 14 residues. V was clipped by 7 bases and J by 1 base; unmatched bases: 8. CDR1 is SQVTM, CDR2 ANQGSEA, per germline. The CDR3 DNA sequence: TGCAGCGGTTTGGGCGGGACAGGGAACACTGAAGCTTTCTTT. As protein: CSGLGGTGNTEAFF.

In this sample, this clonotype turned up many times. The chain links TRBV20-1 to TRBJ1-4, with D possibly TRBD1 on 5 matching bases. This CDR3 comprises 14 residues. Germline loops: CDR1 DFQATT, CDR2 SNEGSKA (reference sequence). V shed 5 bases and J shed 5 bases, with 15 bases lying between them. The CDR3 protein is CSALVGGMNEKLFF. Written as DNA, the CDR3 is TGCAGTGCTCTGGTGGGGGGGATGAATGAAAAACTGTTTTTT.

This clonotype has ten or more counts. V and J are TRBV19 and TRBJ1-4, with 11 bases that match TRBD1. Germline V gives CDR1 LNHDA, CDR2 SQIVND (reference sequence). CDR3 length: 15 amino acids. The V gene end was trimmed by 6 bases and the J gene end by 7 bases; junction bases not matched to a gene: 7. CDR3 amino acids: CASSWTGGGGEKLFF. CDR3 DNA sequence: TGTGCCAGTAGCTGGACAGGGGGCGGCGGTGAAAAACTGTTTTTT.

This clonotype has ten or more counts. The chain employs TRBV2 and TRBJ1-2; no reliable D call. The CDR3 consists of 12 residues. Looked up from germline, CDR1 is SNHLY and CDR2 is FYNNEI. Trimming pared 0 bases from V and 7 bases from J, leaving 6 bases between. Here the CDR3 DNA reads TGTGCCAGCAGTGAAGCGTACTTTGGCTACACCTTC. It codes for CASSEAYFGYTF.

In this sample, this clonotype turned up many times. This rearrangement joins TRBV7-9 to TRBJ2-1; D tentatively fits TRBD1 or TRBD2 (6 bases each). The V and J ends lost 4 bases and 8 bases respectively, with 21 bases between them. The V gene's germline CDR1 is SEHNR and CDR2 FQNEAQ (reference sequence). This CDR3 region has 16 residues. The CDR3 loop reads CASSSRGDKGYDEQFF. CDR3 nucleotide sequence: TGTGCCAGCAGCTCCCGCGGGGACAAGGGGTACGATGAGCAGTTCTTC.

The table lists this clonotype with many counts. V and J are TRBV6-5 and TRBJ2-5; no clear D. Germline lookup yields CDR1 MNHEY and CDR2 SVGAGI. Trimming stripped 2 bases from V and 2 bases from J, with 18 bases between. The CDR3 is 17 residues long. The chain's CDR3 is CASSYLRVVVAQETQYF. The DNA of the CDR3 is TGTGCCAGCAGTTACCTAAGAGTGGTTGTGGCTCAAGAGACCCAGTACTTC.

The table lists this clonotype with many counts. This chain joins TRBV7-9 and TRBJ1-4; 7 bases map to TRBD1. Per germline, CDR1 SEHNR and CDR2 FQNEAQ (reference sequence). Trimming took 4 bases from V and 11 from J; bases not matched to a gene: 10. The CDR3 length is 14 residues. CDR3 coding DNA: TGTGCCAGCAGCTCTCCGGGGACAGAGAGCAAACTGTTTTTT. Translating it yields CASSSPGTESKLFF.

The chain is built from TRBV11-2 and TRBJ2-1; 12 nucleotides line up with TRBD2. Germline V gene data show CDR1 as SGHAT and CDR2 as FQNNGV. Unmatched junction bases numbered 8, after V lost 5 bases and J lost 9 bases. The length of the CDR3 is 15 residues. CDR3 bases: TGTGCCAGCAGCAGAACTAGCGGGGGGAGGGGTGAGCAGTTCTTC. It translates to CASSRTSGGRGEQFF.

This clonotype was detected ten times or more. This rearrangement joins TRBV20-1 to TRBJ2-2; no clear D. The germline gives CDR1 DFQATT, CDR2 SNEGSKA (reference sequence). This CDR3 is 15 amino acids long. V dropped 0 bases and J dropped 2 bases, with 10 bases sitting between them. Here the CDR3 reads CSARDSAGNTGELFF. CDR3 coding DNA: TGCAGTGCTAGAGATTCAGCCGGAAACACCGGGGAGCTGTTTTTT.

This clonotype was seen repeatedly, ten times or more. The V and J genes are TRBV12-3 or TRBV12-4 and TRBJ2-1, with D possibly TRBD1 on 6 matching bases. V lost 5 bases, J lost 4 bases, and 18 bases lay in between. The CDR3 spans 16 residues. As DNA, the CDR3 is TGTGCCAGCAGTGATCCCCGGGACATACAGTACAATGAGCAGTTCTTC. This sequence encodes CASSDPRDIQYNEQFF.

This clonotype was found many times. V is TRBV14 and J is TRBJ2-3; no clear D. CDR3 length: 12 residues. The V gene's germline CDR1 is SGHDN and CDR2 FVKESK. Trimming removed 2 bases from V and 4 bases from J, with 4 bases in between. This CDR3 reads CASSQIPDTQYF. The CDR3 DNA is TGTGCCAGCAGCCAAATCCCAGATACGCAGTATTTT.

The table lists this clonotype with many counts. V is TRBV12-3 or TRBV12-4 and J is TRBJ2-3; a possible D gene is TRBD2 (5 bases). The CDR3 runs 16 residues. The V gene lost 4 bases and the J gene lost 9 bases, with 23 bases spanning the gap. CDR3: CASSSYMDSTRRTQYF. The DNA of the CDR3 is TGTGCCAGCAGTTCCTACATGGACTCAACCAGGCGGACGCAGTATTTT.

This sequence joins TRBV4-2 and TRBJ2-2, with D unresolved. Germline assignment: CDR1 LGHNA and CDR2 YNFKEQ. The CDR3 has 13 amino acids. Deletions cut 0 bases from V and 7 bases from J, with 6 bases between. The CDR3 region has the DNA TGTGCCAGCAGCCAAGATAACTTCGGGGAGCTGTTTTTT. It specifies CASSQDNFGELFF.

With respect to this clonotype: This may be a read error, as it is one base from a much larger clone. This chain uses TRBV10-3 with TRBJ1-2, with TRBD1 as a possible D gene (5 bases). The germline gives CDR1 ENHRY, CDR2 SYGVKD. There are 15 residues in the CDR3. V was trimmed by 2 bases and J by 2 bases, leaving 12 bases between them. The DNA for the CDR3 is TGTGCCATCAGTGAGGTGGTCAGGACAAACTATGGCTACACCTTC. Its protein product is CAISEVVRTNYGYTF.

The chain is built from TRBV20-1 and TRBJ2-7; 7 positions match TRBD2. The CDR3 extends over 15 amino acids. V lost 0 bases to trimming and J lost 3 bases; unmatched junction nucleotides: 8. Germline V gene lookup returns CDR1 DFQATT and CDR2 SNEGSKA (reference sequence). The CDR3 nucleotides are TGCAGTGCTAGAGATCAGGAGCGGGGAGTCTACGAGCAGTACTTC. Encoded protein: CSARDQERGVYEQYF.

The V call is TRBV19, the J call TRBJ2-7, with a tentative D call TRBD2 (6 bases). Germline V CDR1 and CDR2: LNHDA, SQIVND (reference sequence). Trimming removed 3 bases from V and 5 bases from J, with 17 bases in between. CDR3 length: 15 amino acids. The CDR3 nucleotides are TGTGCCAGTAGTATGGCCGGGCTCGGAGGGAACGAGCAGTACTTC. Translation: CASSMAGLGGNEQYF.